These 18 T cell receptor beta chains share one sample of origin, sequenced in a study of blood T cells in healthy people across ages. Primers used in a second PCR of roughly 7 to 11 cycles were a sample-barcoded 5' primer and a J-beta primer mix. One entry per CDR3 protein, called by TCRdb with MiXCR from the 5' RACE reads. This table has approximately 900,000 distinct CDR3 sequences, around 29% appearing once. These same records also appear under a second study, on T cells of mothers and their children.

Sequences were obtained from blood. Receptor source: a woman aged 40-49 years in good health.

This clonotype was recorded a few times. The chain joins TRBV11-2 to TRBJ1-2; D unclear. Germline V gene lookup returns CDR1 SGHAT and CDR2 FQNNGV. V was clipped by 5 bases and J by 5 bases, with 12 bases between them. There are 13 residues in the CDR3. CDR3 in DNA: TGTGCCAGCAGCCATGGGATATCGTATGGCTACACCTTC. Translated: CASSHGISYGYTF. Together with reference TRBV11-2 and TRBJ1-2, the CDR3 gives the full variable domain: EAGVAQSPRYKIIEKRQSVAFWCNPISGHATLYWYQQILGQGPKLLIQFQNNGVVDDSQLPKDRFSAERLKGVDSTLKIQPAKLEDSAVYLCASSHGISYGYTFGSGTRLTVV.

The J gene is TRBJ1-1, the V gene TRBV30; weak D call: TRBD1 (6 bases). Germline assignment: CDR1 GTSNPN and CDR2 SVGIG (reference sequence). This CDR3 region has 11 residues. V was cut by 0 bases and J by 10 bases, with 9 bases left in between. CDR3 nucleotide sequence: TGTGCCTGGAGTGTAGGGGGACGAGCTTTCTTT. Residues: CAWSVGGRAFF. Complete variable domain (other parts from reference TRBV30 and TRBJ1-1): SQTIHQWPATLVQPVGSPLSLECTVEGTSNPNLYWYRQAAGRGLQLLFYSVGIGQISSEVPQNLSASRPQDRQFILSSKKLLLSDSGFYLCAWSVGGRAFFGQGTRLTVV.

This clonotype was detected a few times. This rearrangement joins TRBV6-5 to TRBJ2-7; D ambiguous. CDR3 size: 10 residues. V lost 2 bases and J lost 6, with 2 bases in between. Germline CDR1 MNHEY, CDR2 SVGAGI. CDR3 DNA sequence: TGTGCCAGCAGTTACCCCGAGCAGTACTTC. Translated: CASSYPEQYF.

This clonotype was seen at least ten times. The chain joins TRBV4-3 to TRBJ2-5; D possibly corresponds to TRBD2 (5 bases). V gave up 5 bases and J gave up 0 bases, with 10 bases separating them. The germline V gene encodes CDR1 LGHNA and CDR2 YSLEER. The CDR3 is made up of 14 amino acids. The CDR3 here is CASSSDGDQETQYF. In DNA, the CDR3 is TGCGCCAGCAGCTCAGACGGGGACCAAGAGACCCAGTACTTC.

Details on this clonotype: This may be a read error: a much more frequent sequence differs by one nucleotide. The J gene is TRBJ1-2, the V gene TRBV20-1; 10 bases are shared with TRBD1. The CDR3 is 16 amino acids. Germline V CDR1 and CDR2: DFQATT, SNEGSKA (reference sequence). CDR3 sequence (DNA): TGCAGTGCTAGACAAACTGGGACAGGGGTTGGCTATGGCTACAACTTC. This gives the protein CSARQTGTGVGYGYNF.

The gene calls are TRBV11-3 and TRBJ2-5; 8 positions agree with TRBD2. The CDR3 contains 14 residues. Trimming removed 1 base from V and 6 bases from J; junction bases left unmatched: 4. Looked up from germline, CDR1 is SGHNT and CDR2 is YENEEA. DNA of the CDR3: TGTGCCAGCAGCTTAGCGGGGGGGGTGAAGACCCAGTACTTC. Translation gives CASSLAGGVKTQYF.

As regards this clonotype: A much more abundant neighbour one base away suggests this may be a read error. This chain connects TRBV6-1 to TRBJ2-5, with 8 positions matching TRBD1. The CDR3 consists of 13 residues. With V trimmed by 11 bases and J by 2 bases, 7 bases remained unmatched. Germline V gene lookup returns CDR1 MNHNS and CDR2 SASEGT. The chain's CDR3 is CAGKQGGQETQYF. For the CDR3, the DNA is TGTGCCGGCAAACAGGGGGGACAAGAGACCCAGTACTTC.

This chain joins TRBV7-9 and TRBJ1-6, with D maybe TRBD1 (5 bases). Trimming removed 2 bases from V and 0 bases from J, with 11 bases in between. The germline gives CDR1 SEHNR, CDR2 FQNEAQ (reference sequence). CDR3 length equals 17 residues. In DNA form, the CDR3 reads TGTGCCAGCAGCTTAATGGGACGGAGCTCCTATAATTCACCCCTCCACTTT. This encodes CASSLMGRSSYNSPLHF.

This clonotype was seen at least ten times. The CDR3 loop reads CASSTRLAGGQGNIQYF. The CDR3 DNA is TGCGCCAGCAGCACGCGACTGGCGGGGGGGCAGGGAAACATTCAGTACTTC. This chain connects TRBV5-1 to TRBJ2-4, with TRBD2 identical over 9 bases. The CDR3 has 17 residues. J was trimmed by 6 bases and V by 4 bases; bases with no gene match: 14. The germline CDR1 and CDR2 sequences are SGHRS and YFSETQ. The full variable domain, in which reference TRBV5-1 and TRBJ2-4 provide the parts outside the CDR3, is KAGVTQTPRYLIKTRGQQVTLSCSPISGHRSVSWYQQTPGQGLQFLFEYFSETQRNKGNFPGRFSGRQFSNSRSEMNVSTLELGDSALYLCASSTRLAGGQGNIQYFGAGTRLSVL.

This clonotype came up many times. The DNA for the CDR3 is TGTGCCAGCAGCCCGGACAGGGCTCAGCCCCAGCATTTT. As protein: CASSPDRAQPQHF. V gene TRBV7-2 combines with J gene TRBJ1-5, with 8 bases identical to TRBD1. Germline-derived CDR1 and CDR2 are SGHTA and FQGNSA. V trimming: 5 bases; J trimming: 6 bases; junction bases outside the gene matches: 3. The CDR3 covers 13 residues.

Points on this clonotype: A read error is possible here, since a much larger clone lies one base away. The V gene is TRBV29-1, the J gene TRBJ2-7; D might be TRBD1 or TRBD2, each matching 5 bases. Germline CDR1 reads SQVTM; CDR2 reads ANQGSEA. V shed 4 bases and J shed 0 bases, with 7 bases lying between them. This CDR3 is 12 amino acids long. The CDR3 reads CSVGGDSYEQYF. CDR3 nucleotide sequence: TGCAGCGTTGGAGGGGACTCCTACGAGCAGTACTTC.

This clonotype was seen at least ten times. The V and J genes are TRBV20-1 and TRBJ2-7, with 7 bases fitting TRBD1. Germline values: CDR1 DFQATT, CDR2 SNEGSKA (reference sequence). The V gene end was trimmed by 3 bases and the J gene end by 6 bases; junction bases not matched to a gene: 8. This CDR3 has 13 residues. The CDR3 loop reads CSASRQGRAEQYF. CDR3 coding DNA: TGCAGTGCTAGTCGACAGGGTAGAGCCGAGCAGTACTTC.

This clonotype was observed a few times. The chain is built from TRBV29-1 and TRBJ1-5; 8 nucleotides align to TRBD1. Germline CDR1 reads SQVTM; CDR2 reads ANQGSEA. This CDR3 contains 13 residues. Unmatched junction bases numbered 2, after V lost 6 bases and J lost 1 base. CDR3 amino acids: CSVQGESNQPQHF. The CDR3 coding sequence is TGCAGCGTACAGGGGGAGAGCAATCAGCCCCAGCATTTT. The full variable domain, completed using reference TRBV29-1 and TRBJ1-5, is SAVISQKPSRDICQRGTSLTIQCQVDSQVTMMFWYRQQPGQSLTLIATANQGSEATYESGFVIDKFPISRPNLTFSTLTVSNMSPEDSSIYLCSVQGESNQPQHFGDGTRLSIL.

The V and J genes are TRBV7-2 and TRBJ2-7, with 12 nucleotides matching TRBD2. The CDR3 runs 15 residues. The germline V gene encodes CDR1 SGHTA and CDR2 FQGNSA. The ends lost 5 bases at V and 6 bases at J; junction bases unmatched: 8. The chain's CDR3 is CASSPTSGGTCEQYF. The CDR3 DNA is TGTGCCAGCAGCCCGACTAGCGGGGGCACCTGCGAGCAGTACTTC.

This clonotype has just a few counts. The V gene is TRBV3-1, the J gene TRBJ1-1; 7 bases align to TRBD1. Germline V CDR1 and CDR2: LGHDT, YNNKEL (reference sequence). V gave up 6 bases and J gave up 4 bases; unmatched junction bases: 14. The CDR3 is 16 residues long. CDR3 residues: CASSRYLKGARTEAFF. DNA of the CDR3: TGTGCCAGCAGTCGCTACTTGAAGGGGGCACGCACTGAAGCTTTCTTT.

The CDR3: CASSAGTGVGTEAFF. The CDR3 bases are TGTGCCAGCAGTGCCGGGACAGGGGTGGGCACTGAAGCTTTCTTT. The chain couples TRBV12-3 or TRBV12-4 to TRBJ1-1; 10 bases fit TRBD1. The CDR3 sequence is 15 residues long. Germline trimming cut 5 bases from V and 4 bases from J; bases unmatched to any gene: 7.

This clonotype showed up many times. This chain links TRBV5-1 with TRBJ2-5; D is unclear. Trimming removed 1 base at V and 5 bases at J, with 12 bases between. The CDR3 extends over 14 amino acids. Germline V gene sequence: CDR1 SGHRS, CDR2 YFSETQ. CDR3 bases: TGCGCCAGCAGCTTGACTCTAAGGTGGGAGACCCAGTACTTC. It specifies CASSLTLRWETQYF.

The rearrangement links TRBV10-3 to TRBJ2-7; D gene unclear. Per germline, CDR1 ENHRY and CDR2 SYGVKD. The CDR3 covers 12 residues. Trimming removed 10 bases at V and 2 bases at J, with 12 bases between. The CDR3 loop reads CATARAPYEQYF. CDR3 DNA sequence: TGTGCCACCGCCCGTGCCCCCTACGAGCAGTACTTC.